Sequencing of this TCR beta chain was carried out in a study of OX40 agonist ivuxolimab in advanced cancers. Across the whole study: Every 2 weeks, patients got intravenous ivuxolimab at one of six dose levels (0.01-10 mg/kg). Melanoma, hepatocellular carcinoma, head and neck or renal cell cancer occurred in dose-escalation patients.

Findings of the study overall: Averaging showed that CD8+ T cells had more expanded clones than CD4+ did. Normalized expansion of T-cell clones was also low for some nonresponders.

The protocol was immunoSEQ multiplex PCR, while the TCRdb copy is restricted to in-frame clones and leaves out a portion. The sample comprises fewer than 65,000 clones, 90% to 95% of which are singletons, and roughly 19% rests with the top ten. As to this clone: What it recognizes is unknown.

V lost 4 bases, J lost 5 bases, and 15 bases stayed unmatched. Germline CDR1 is SGHNT and CDR2 is YENEEA. This CDR3 has 18 residues. V gene TRBV11-3 combines with J gene TRBJ1-5, with 9 positions matching TRBD1. The starting material was CD4+ or CD8+ T cells sorted from blood, obtained in a trial of the OX40 agonist ivuxolimab. This clonotype was obtained from an adult with an advanced solid tumor such as melanoma, head and neck, liver or kidney cancer. CDR3 sequence reads: CASSSSPDRGVLHQPQHF. The CDR3 DNA reads as TGTGCCAGCAGCTCGAGCCCGGACAGGGGAGTTCTTCATCAGCCCCAGCATTTT.